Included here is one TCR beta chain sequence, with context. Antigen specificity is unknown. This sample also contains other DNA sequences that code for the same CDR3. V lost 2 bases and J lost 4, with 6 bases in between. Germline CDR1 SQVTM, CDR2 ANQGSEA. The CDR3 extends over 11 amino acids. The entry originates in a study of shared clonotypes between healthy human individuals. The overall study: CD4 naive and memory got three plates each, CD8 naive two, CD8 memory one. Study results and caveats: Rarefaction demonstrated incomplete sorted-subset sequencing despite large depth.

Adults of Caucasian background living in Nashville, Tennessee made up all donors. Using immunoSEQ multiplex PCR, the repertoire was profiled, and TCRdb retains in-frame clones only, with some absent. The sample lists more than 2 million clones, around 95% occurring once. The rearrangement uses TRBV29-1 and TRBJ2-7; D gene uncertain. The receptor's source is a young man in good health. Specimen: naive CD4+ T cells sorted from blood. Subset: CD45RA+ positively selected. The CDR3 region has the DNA TGCAGCGTTGAACAGAGTTACGAGCAGTACTTC. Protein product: CSVEQSYEQYF.